This T cell receptor beta chain was obtained from a study of T cells in localized non-small cell lung cancer. With regard to this clone: The antigen remains unidentified.

Study-level findings and limits: As only one tumor region underwent sequencing, heterogeneity remains possible.

The V and J ends lost 3 bases and 2 bases respectively, with 14 bases between them. The CDR3 consists of 15 residues. CDR1 is MGHRA, CDR2 YSYEKL, per germline. Profiling relied on immunoSEQ multiplex PCR, and the TCRdb table lists in-frame clones only, not all of them. The sample yields 20,000 to 25,000 clones, about nine tenths seen once. The chain recombines TRBV4-1 with TRBJ2-7, with TRBD1 as a possible D gene (7 bases). This clonotype originated in a man aged 40-75 years with stage I squamous cell lung carcinoma. The sample in question was peripheral blood, obtained before any cancer treatment. The chain's CDR3 is CASSQAAGGTYEQYF. The CDR3 DNA reads TGCGCCAGCAGCCAGGCTGCAGGGGGGACCTACGAGCAGTACTTC.